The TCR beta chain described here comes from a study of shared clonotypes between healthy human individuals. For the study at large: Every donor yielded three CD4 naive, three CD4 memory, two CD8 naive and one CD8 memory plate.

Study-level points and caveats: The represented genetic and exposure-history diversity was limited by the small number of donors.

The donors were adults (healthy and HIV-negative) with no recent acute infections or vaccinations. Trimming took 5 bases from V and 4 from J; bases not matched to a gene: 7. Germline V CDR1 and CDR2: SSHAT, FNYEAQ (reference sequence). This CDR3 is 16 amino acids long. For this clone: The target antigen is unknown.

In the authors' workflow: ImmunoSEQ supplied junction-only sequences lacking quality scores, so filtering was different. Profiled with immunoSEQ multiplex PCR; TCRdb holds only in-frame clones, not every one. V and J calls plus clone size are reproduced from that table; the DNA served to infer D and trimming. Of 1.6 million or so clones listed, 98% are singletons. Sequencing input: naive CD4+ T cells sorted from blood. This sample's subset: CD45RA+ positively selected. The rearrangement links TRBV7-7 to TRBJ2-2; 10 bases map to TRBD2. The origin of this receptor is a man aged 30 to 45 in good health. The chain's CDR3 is CASSHRAGGTTGELFF. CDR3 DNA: TGTGCCAGCAGCCACCGAGCGGGAGGGACCACCGGGGAGCTGTTTTTT.